These 32 T cell receptor beta chains originate from one sample sequenced in a study of T cell repertoires in aging, cancer and after chemotherapy. TCR beta rearrangements were amplified from peripheral blood genomic DNA. Rearranged V-D-J TRB sequences were amplified with a mixed TRB-A/B primer pool. MiXCR was run by TCRdb on the multiplex PCR reads, yielding one entry per CDR3 protein. The data hold 1,500 to 2,000 distinct CDR3 sequences, with approximately 34% observed a single time. What was sequenced was blood. Receptors originate from a human donor with a solid tumor.

This clonotype is a singleton in its sample. This rearrangement joins TRBV12-3 or TRBV12-4 to TRBJ1-1; D remains unclear. The CDR3 loop spans 11 amino acids. The V and J ends lost 3 bases and 5 bases respectively, with 4 bases between them. CDR3 protein: CASSLGTEAFF. As DNA, the CDR3 is TGTGCCAGCAGTTTGGGGACTGAAGCTTTCTTT.

This chain joins TRBV12-3 or TRBV12-4 and TRBJ1-2; D gene unclear. The CDR3 loop spans 14 amino acids. The germline V and J ends were trimmed by 7 bases and 0 bases, with 12 bases remaining between them. CDR3 nucleotide sequence: TGTGCCAGCACCTTGACTAGCACTAACTATGGCTACACCTTC. It translates to CASTLTSTNYGYTF.

This clonotype was observed a few times. The chain links TRBV5-1 to TRBJ2-1, with 10 bases matching TRBD1. Germline lookup yields CDR1 SGHRS and CDR2 YFSETQ. Losses at the gene ends were 7 bases for V and 7 bases for J; bases not matched to a gene: 11. This CDR3 spans 15 amino acids. The CDR3 DNA follows: TGCGCCAGCGCGCAATTGGACAGGGGGAGAAATGAGCAGTTCTTC. It codes for CASAQLDRGRNEQFF.

This rearrangement joins TRBV18 to TRBJ1-1; 10 bases are a match to TRBD1. The germline gives CDR1 KGHSH, CDR2 LQKENI. The CDR3 extends over 16 amino acids. The V and J ends lost 6 bases and 6 bases, in that order; junction bases with no gene match: 13. CDR3 amino acids: CASSRDRGSFGPEAFF. The CDR3 DNA reads TGTGCCAGCTCCCGGGACAGGGGTTCCTTCGGCCCTGAAGCTTTCTTT. The entire variable domain, with the rest obtained from reference TRBV18 and TRBJ1-1, is as follows: NAGVMQNPRHLVRRRGQEARLRCSPMKGHSHVYWYRQLPEEGLKFMVYLQKENIIDESGMPKERFSAEFPKEGPSILRIQQVVRGDSAAYFCASSRDRGSFGPEAFFGQGTRLTVV.

This clonotype occurred a few times. The rearrangement joins TRBV20-1 to TRBJ2-3; possible D gene TRBD1, 6 bases. The ends were cut back, 5 bases at V and 4 bases at J, with 13 bases in the middle. The V gene's germline CDR1 is DFQATT and CDR2 SNEGSKA (reference sequence). The CDR3 totals 13 residues. The DNA of the CDR3 is TGCAGTGCTCCCCGTGAGGGGGCAGATACGCAGTATTTT. Translated, it gives CSAPREGADTQYF.

The chain is built from TRBV27 and TRBJ1-2; tentatively, D is TRBD1 (5 bases). V shed 6 bases and J shed 7 bases, with 18 bases lying between them. Germline values: CDR1 MNHEY, CDR2 SMNVEV (reference sequence). This CDR3 region has 14 residues. The CDR3 nucleotides are TGTGCCAGCAGCTTCCTACCCGGGACGATTGGCTACACCTTC. Translating it yields CASSFLPGTIGYTF.

CDR3 amino acids: CSAEWGTSGTGELFF. The CDR3 coding sequence is TGCAGTGCCGAGTGGGGGACTAGCGGTACCGGGGAGCTGTTTTTT. The chain recombines TRBV20-1 with TRBJ2-2; TRBD2 aligns across 11 bases. Germline CDR1 DFQATT, CDR2 SNEGSKA (reference sequence). This CDR3 has 15 residues. J was trimmed by 5 bases and V by 6 bases; bases with no gene match: 8.

J is TRBJ1-2 and V is TRBV7-9, with D perhaps matching TRBD1 (5 bases). Germline V lookup: CDR1 SEHNR, CDR2 FQNEAQ (reference sequence). V was cut by 3 bases and J by 4 bases, with 9 bases left in between. The CDR3 consists of 13 residues. The CDR3, as DNA: TGTGCCAGCAGCTTTGGGGCAAGCTATGGCTACACCTTC. Its protein is CASSFGASYGYTF.

CDR3 nucleotide sequence: TGTGCCAGCAGCACGGGGGGGGGCTTCAGGACAGATACGCAGTATTTT. Translating it yields CASSTGGGFRTDTQYF. This chain uses TRBV7-2 with TRBJ2-3; TRBD2 matches 8 bases. CDR1 is SGHTA and CDR2 is FQGNSA in the germline V gene. Germline trimming cut 5 bases from V and 3 bases from J; bases unmatched to any gene: 10. There are 16 residues in the CDR3.

The V gene is TRBV6-6, the J gene TRBJ2-7; D possibly matches TRBD1 or TRBD2 (6 bases each). With 2 bases removed from V and 6 bases from J, the gap between germline ends came to 11 bases. The CDR3 contains 13 residues. Looked up from germline, CDR1 is MNHNY and CDR2 is SVGAGI (reference sequence). The DNA of the CDR3 is TGTGCCAGCAGTTACGGGGGGCGACGCGAGCAGTACGTC. Translated: CASSYGGRREQYV.

V usage is TRBV28 and J usage is TRBJ1-5; possibly TRBD1 for D (6 bases). V lost 7 bases and J lost 10, with 20 bases in between. Germline-derived CDR1 and CDR2 are MDHEN and SYDVKM. The CDR3 is 14 residues long. The CDR3 DNA sequence: TGTGCCAGCAACAAGGGGGACTATCACTCCCCCCAGCATTTT. This sequence encodes CASNKGDYHSPQHF.

The genes are TRBV6-5 and TRBJ2-7; 9 nucleotides line up with TRBD1. Trimming cost V 4 bases and J 7 bases; bases outside gene matches: 8. CDR1 and CDR2 from the germline V gene are MNHEY and SVGAGI. CDR3 size: 14 residues. As DNA, the CDR3 is TGTGCCAGCAGTTCGGGACAGGGCTTTTTTGAGCAGTACTTC. Residues: CASSSGQGFFEQYF.

This clonotype occurred a few times. The CDR3 DNA sequence: TGTGCCAGCAGCCGACTCACAGATACGCAGTATTTT. Its translation is CASSRLTDTQYF. The chain is built from TRBV6-1 and TRBJ2-3; the D is unclear. V lost 6 bases to trimming and J lost 2 bases, with 6 bases between them. Germline loops: CDR1 MNHNS, CDR2 SASEGT. The CDR3 extends over 12 amino acids.

V usage is TRBV11-2 and J usage is TRBJ2-3; D is possibly TRBD1 or TRBD2 (5 bases each). V lost 4 bases, J lost 2 bases, and 13 bases lay in between. This CDR3 comprises 15 residues. Germline V gene sequence: CDR1 SGHAT, CDR2 FQNNGV. CDR3 amino acids: CASSSWGRNTDTQYF. Here the CDR3 DNA reads TGTGCCAGCAGCTCCTGGGGACGCAACACAGATACGCAGTATTTT.

The chain combines TRBV20-1 with TRBJ2-3; 15 nucleotides match TRBD2. The CDR3 loop spans 15 amino acids. Trimming cost V 5 bases and J 8 bases; bases outside gene matches: 8. Germline V gene lookup returns CDR1 DFQATT and CDR2 SNEGSKA (reference sequence). The CDR3 DNA reads TGCAGTGCTCGAGGACTAGCGGGGGGGGATCGTACGCAGTATTTT. Its protein is CSARGLAGGDRTQYF.

This chain links TRBV5-1 with TRBJ2-5; D is perhaps TRBD1 (5 bases). The CDR3 totals 16 residues. V dropped 3 bases and J dropped 2 bases, with 17 bases sitting between them. Germline-derived CDR1 and CDR2 are SGHRS and YFSETQ. CDR3 sequence (DNA): TGCGCCAGCAGCTCCGACAGCCTAGGGGCTCAAGAGACCCAGTACTTC. Residues: CASSSDSLGAQETQYF. Complete variable domain (other parts from reference TRBV5-1 and TRBJ2-5): KAGVTQTPRYLIKTRGQQVTLSCSPISGHRSVSWYQQTPGQGLQFLFEYFSETQRNKGNFPGRFSGRQFSNSRSEMNVSTLELGDSALYLCASSSDSLGAQETQYFGPGTRLLVL.

This sequence joins TRBV28 and TRBJ2-7; 8 bases line up with TRBD1. V was pared by 5 bases and J by 3 bases, with 9 bases of the junction left unmatched. Germline V gene sequence: CDR1 MDHEN, CDR2 SYDVKM. The CDR3 contains 15 residues. CDR3 sequence (DNA): TGTGCCAGCAGTAACACTGCCGGGACAGGCTACGAGCAGTACTTC. This codes for CASSNTAGTGYEQYF.

In its sample, this clonotype was seen a few times. The chain joins TRBV12-3 or TRBV12-4 to TRBJ1-2; maybe TRBD1 (5 bases). Trimming removed 4 bases at V and 7 bases at J, with 7 bases between. This CDR3 has 11 amino acids. This CDR3 is CASSWGSGYTF. The CDR3 nucleotides read TGTGCCAGCAGTTGGGGGTCTGGCTACACCTTC.

In its sample, this clonotype was seen a few times. The genes are TRBV6-5 and TRBJ1-2; 7 nucleotides line up with TRBD1. The germline V gene has CDR1 MNHEY and CDR2 SVGAGI. V trimming: 5 bases; J trimming: 3 bases; junction bases outside the gene matches: 15. This CDR3 has 17 residues. Here the CDR3 DNA reads TGTGCCAGCAGTCCACAGGGGACCCATATATATGACTATGGCTACACCTTC. Translation gives CASSPQGTHIYDYGYTF.

The chain combines TRBV7-9 with TRBJ1-3, with 7 nucleotides matching TRBD1. CDR3 size: 16 residues. Unmatched junction bases numbered 5, after V lost 3 bases and J lost 0 bases. In germline, CDR1 is SEHNR, CDR2 FQNEAQ (reference sequence). CDR3 sequence reads: CASSLAGGISGNTIYF. In DNA, the CDR3 is TGTGCCAGCAGCTTGGCAGGGGGAATCTCTGGAAACACCATATATTTT.

This clonotype was observed a handful of times. The chain has TRBV12-3 or TRBV12-4 and TRBJ2-4; either TRBD1 or TRBD2 may supply D (5 bases each). V lost 3 bases to trimming and J lost 0 bases, with 6 bases between them. This CDR3 is 14 amino acids long. The DNA of the CDR3 is TGTGCCAGCAGTTTTGGGGGAGCCAAAAACATTCAGTACTTC. As protein: CASSFGGAKNIQYF.

Remarks on this clonotype: It may be a read error: a sequence one base away is much more abundant. This chain connects TRBV6-5 to TRBJ1-2; 7 bases fit TRBD1. Trimming took 9 bases from V and 5 from J; bases not matched to a gene: 12. The CDR3 is 14 residues long. Germline assignment: CDR1 MNHEY and CDR2 SVGAGI. CDR3 bases: TGTGCCAGAAGGAAGCGAGACAGGGCTTATGGCTACACCTTC. Encoded protein: CARRKRDRAYGYTF.

By share, this clonotype counts as large. The J gene is TRBJ1-2, the V gene TRBV29-1; no clear D. Germline assignment: CDR1 SQVTM and CDR2 ANQGSEA. V was cut by 7 bases and J by 8 bases, with 14 bases left in between. CDR3 length: 11 amino acids. The CDR3 DNA reads TGCAGCGACTCGAAACAACTCGGCTACACCTTC. Translated, it gives CSDSKQLGYTF.

The sample holds a few counts of this clonotype. This sequence joins TRBV7-9 and TRBJ2-7, with 8 positions matching TRBD1. This CDR3 contains 13 residues. The trim removed 1 base at V and 5 bases at J, leaving 1 base unmatched. Per germline, CDR1 SEHNR and CDR2 FQNEAQ (reference sequence). CDR3 DNA sequence: TGTGCCAGCAGCTTAGACAGGGGGGACGAGCAGTACTTC. Its protein product is CASSLDRGDEQYF.

The V gene is TRBV20-1, the J gene TRBJ1-1; TRBD1 matches 9 bases. CDR1 is DFQATT, CDR2 SNEGSKA, per germline (reference sequence). This CDR3 has 12 residues. Trimming took 6 bases from V and 3 from J; bases not matched to a gene: 2. CDR3 DNA: TGCAGTGCCAGGACAGGGGACACTGAAGCTTTCTTT. Amino acid sequence: CSARTGDTEAFF.

Within the sample, this clonotype is hyperexpanded (1% or more). V and J are TRBV20-1 and TRBJ2-5; the D gene is possibly TRBD2 (5 bases). The CDR3 contains 16 residues. Looked up from germline, CDR1 is DFQATT and CDR2 is SNEGSKA (reference sequence). V lost 3 bases, J lost 2 bases, and 19 bases lay in between. CDR3 protein: CSASGWASRDQETQYF. The DNA of the CDR3 is TGCAGTGCTAGCGGTTGGGCTAGCCGGGATCAAGAGACCCAGTACTTC.

This chain's CDR3 is CASSDSLDQGTGELFF. The CDR3 region has the DNA TGTGCCAGCAGTGACTCCCTGGACCAGGGGACCGGGGAGCTGTTTTTT. This rearrangement joins TRBV6-4 to TRBJ2-2, with D possibly TRBD1 on 6 matching bases. The ends were cut back, 0 bases at V and 5 bases at J, with 13 bases in the middle. This CDR3 spans 16 amino acids. CDR1 and CDR2 (germline): MRHNA, SNTAGT.

V gene TRBV6-5 combines with J gene TRBJ2-3, with a possible D match to TRBD1 (6 bases). Germline V lookup: CDR1 MNHEY, CDR2 SVGAGI. Trimming stripped 5 bases from V and 2 bases from J, with 17 bases between. The CDR3 length is 16 residues. In DNA, the CDR3 is TGTGCCAGCAGTCACCAGGGGCTGGGTCCCACAGATACGCAGTATTTT. Protein sequence: CASSHQGLGPTDTQYF.

This clonotype was detected only a few times. The chain links TRBV6-1 to TRBJ2-4, with D possibly matching TRBD2 (6 bases). Per germline, CDR1 MNHNS and CDR2 SASEGT. The CDR3 is 12 residues long. Trimming pared 8 bases from V and 7 bases from J, leaving 12 bases between. The CDR3 protein is CASLSGRNIQYF. For the CDR3, the DNA is TGTGCCAGCTTGTCAGGGAGGAACATTCAGTACTTC.

This clonotype was detected only a few times. The chain couples TRBV7-9 to TRBJ2-1; perhaps TRBD1 as D (6 bases). V lost 3 bases and J lost 5, with 14 bases in between. CDR1 is SEHNR, CDR2 FQNEAQ, per germline (reference sequence). There are 15 residues in the CDR3. The CDR3 DNA reads TGTGCCAGCAGCTTTGCAGGGGTTGGTGACAATGAGCAGTTCTTC. Translating it yields CASSFAGVGDNEQFF.

CDR3 sequence: CSARGPGGNTEAFF. CDR3 bases: TGCAGTGCTAGAGGCCCAGGGGGCAACACTGAAGCTTTCTTT. The V call is TRBV20-1, the J call TRBJ1-1; the match to TRBD1 covers 8 bases. The J segment lost 2 bases and the V segment lost 1 base, leaving 3 bases of the junction unmatched. Germline values: CDR1 DFQATT, CDR2 SNEGSKA (reference sequence). This CDR3 spans 14 amino acids.

This clonotype has a handful of counts. The rearrangement uses TRBV7-9 and TRBJ1-2; D gene unclear. The CDR3 loop spans 13 amino acids. The germline V gene encodes CDR1 SEHNR and CDR2 FQNEAQ (reference sequence). Trimming cost V 4 bases and J 4 bases, with 10 bases left between them. The CDR3 nucleotides are TGTGCCAGCAGCTGCTGGGGATGCTATGGCTACACCTTC. This codes for CASSCWGCYGYTF.